The T cell receptor (beta chain) under discussion was sequenced for a study of patients and donors after allogeneic stem cell transplantation. Looked up from germline, CDR1 is MNHEY and CDR2 is SMNVEV (reference sequence). CDR3 length: 13 amino acids. The V and J ends lost 3 bases and 4 bases respectively, with 6 bases between them. This clonotype was seen at least ten times. In TCRdb, the RT-PCR reads were re-called with MiXCR into one record per CDR3 protein. Of approximately 7,600 distinct CDR3 sequences detected, around 10% appear once; the ten largest clones hold 52%. This sequence joins TRBV27 and TRBJ1-4, with no clear D. Sequencing was performed on blood, either unsorted or a sorted T cell fraction (not recorded which). This TCR came from a human donor who was either an allogeneic HSCT recipient or a stem cell or donor lymphocyte infusion donor (not recorded which). It is not recorded whose cells these are; they may come from a transplant donor. The CDR3 region is CASSFGFNEKLFF. The CDR3 DNA reads as TGTGCCAGCAGTTTCGGGTTTAATGAAAAACTGTTTTTT.